These T cell receptor beta chains were read from a single sample in a study of T cells in Graves' hyperthyroidism and ophthalmopathy. TCRdb ran MiXCR on the multiplex PCR reads and lists one entry per CDR3 protein. The table includes approximately 600,000 distinct CDR3 sequences, 16% detected once. The sequenced sample consisted of blood. The receptors were sampled from a woman in her twenties or thirties with Graves' hyperthyroidism. The CDR3 runs from the conserved cysteine through the conserved F or W.

J | V | CDR3
TRBJ2-7 | TRBV27 | CASSLSGGQGLHEQYF
TRBJ2-1 | TRBV7-9 | CASSPRLADEQFF
TRBJ1-5 | TRBV5-8 | CASSRWGNQPQHF
TRBJ2-3 | TRBV7-6 | CASSLAAGPRDTQYF
TRBJ2-2 | TRBV11-3 | CASSGLAGELFF
TRBJ2-1 | TRBV27 | CASSSEREIYNEQFF
TRBJ2-7 | TRBV3-1 | CASSQRGHTYEQYF
TRBJ2-7 | TRBV20-1 | CSAREFVTSGRVYEQYF
TRBJ2-1 | TRBV3-1 | CASSQVVRTSGRDEQFF
TRBJ1-5 | TRBV2 | CASSGATYSNQPQHF
TRBJ1-4 | TRBV5-1 | CASSLDGTLAEKLFF
TRBJ1-6 | TRBV5-5 | CASSLVGGSPLHF
TRBJ2-7 | TRBV5-1 | CASRDSSTYEQYF
TRBJ2-2 | TRBV9 | CASSFRDRGYTGELFF
TRBJ1-2 | TRBV3-1 | CASSPGVNYGYTF
TRBJ2-7 | TRBV20-1 | CSATGTSALDYEQYF
TRBJ2-5 | TRBV30 | CAWKSGTSRRETQYF
TRBJ2-1 | TRBV29-1 | CSVPPGPYPYNEQFF
TRBJ1-4 | TRBV3-1 | CASTETATNEKLFF
TRBJ1-2 | TRBV28 | CASSFLGWNYGYTF
TRBJ2-5 | TRBV4-1 | CASSSVVSAETQYF
TRBJ2-5 | TRBV7-2 | CASSPSEYQETQYF
TRBJ2-1 | TRBV6-1 | CASSRQGSVNEQFF
TRBJ2-7 | TRBV6-2/TRBV6-3 | CASRYSTGRYEQYF